The present entry profiles one T cell receptor beta chain with its context. This entry is derived from a study of blood T cell repertoires in COVID-19. In the original workflow: Estimates of nucleated cell counts were drawn from the amplification of reference gene primers. Some clones are missing from TCRdb's copy, which holds only in-frame ones; the method was immunoSEQ multiplex PCR. V and J calls and clone size are copied from that table; D and trimming were computed from the DNA. In the table there are over 200,000 clones, almost 90% of which are singletons. The sample was peripheral blood. This sequence originates from a woman in her sixties with acute or convalescent COVID-19.

The CDR3 DNA reads as TGTGCCAGCAGCTTAGCGCTGGGACTCCGGGCCACTGAAGCTTTCTTT. Amino acids: CASSLALGLRATEAFF. The chain is built from TRBV7-8 and TRBJ1-1; D is perhaps TRBD1 (5 bases). The germline V and J ends were trimmed by 0 bases and 4 bases, with 15 bases remaining between them. CDR1 is SGHVS and CDR2 is FQNEAQ in the germline V gene. There are 16 residues in the CDR3.